These 11 T cell receptor beta chains were all obtained from the same sample, sequenced in a study of OX40 agonist ivuxolimab in advanced cancers. Assay used: immunoSEQ multiplex PCR; TCRdb lists only in-frame clones, some missing. The data show some 100,000 clones, 70% to 90% seen once. The sequences come from CD4+ or CD8+ T cells sorted from blood, collected in a trial of the OX40 agonist ivuxolimab. The receptors shown here come from an adult with an advanced solid tumor such as melanoma, head and neck, liver or kidney cancer.

The CDR3 protein is CASTRETGGYEQFF. DNA for the CDR3: TGTGCCAGCACCCGGGAGACGGGGGGTTATGAGCAGTTCTTC. This sequence joins TRBV6-5 and TRBJ2-1, with 7 bases matching TRBD2. CDR1 and CDR2 from the germline V gene are MNHEY and SVGAGI. CDR3 length: 14 residues. The ends lost 7 bases at V and 8 bases at J; junction bases unmatched: 11.

The J gene is TRBJ1-2, the V gene TRBV7-9; D is possibly TRBD1 (5 bases). Germline CDR1 and CDR2: SEHNR and FQNEAQ (reference sequence). This CDR3 is 15 amino acids long. V lost 5 bases to trimming and J lost 2 bases, with 15 bases between them. The CDR3 reads CASSLELGRNYGYTF. The DNA for the CDR3 is TGTGCCAGCAGCCTAGAGTTGGGACGGAACTATGGCTACACCTTC.

CDR3 sequence: CASSERAPSYGYTF. In nucleotides, the CDR3 is TGTGCCAGCAGTGAAAGGGCCCCCTCCTATGGCTACACCTTC. V usage is TRBV6-1 and J usage is TRBJ1-2; no clear D gene. From germline, CDR1 is MNHNS and CDR2 SASEGT. The CDR3 length is 14 residues. V was trimmed by 2 bases and J by 4 bases, leaving 11 bases between them.

The chain recombines TRBV11-2 with TRBJ2-3, with no clear D. This CDR3 contains 14 residues. The V end lost 0 bases, the J end lost 5 bases, and 9 bases lay between the germline ends. Germline CDR1 reads SGHAT; CDR2 reads FQNNGV. Here the CDR3 reads CASSLDIPGDTQYF. CDR3 DNA sequence: TGTGCCAGCAGCTTAGATATACCGGGAGATACGCAGTATTTT.

V gene TRBV30 combines with J gene TRBJ1-5, with TRBD1 as a possible D gene (5 bases). Trimming cost V 3 bases and J 4 bases, with 13 bases left between them. The CDR3 spans 14 residues. From germline, CDR1 is GTSNPN and CDR2 SVGIG (reference sequence). CDR3 DNA sequence: TGTGCCTGGAGCCAAGGGGCTCGGAATCAGCCCCAGCATTTT. This codes for CAWSQGARNQPQHF.

The gene calls are TRBV6-1 and TRBJ2-3; possibly TRBD2 for D (6 bases). The germline gives CDR1 MNHNS, CDR2 SASEGT. Between the trimmed V and J ends, which lost 3 bases and 5 bases, there was a span of 15 bases. The CDR3 has 15 residues. The CDR3 loop is CASSDAGTPRDTQYF. The CDR3 bases are TGTGCCAGCAGTGATGCGGGGACTCCCCGAGATACGCAGTATTTT.

V usage is TRBV14 and J usage is TRBJ2-1; D remains unclear. V lost 0 bases and J 4 bases, leaving 4 bases between the germline ends. Looked up from germline, CDR1 is SGHDN and CDR2 is FVKESK. The CDR3 loop spans 13 amino acids. In DNA, the CDR3 is TGTGCCAGCAGCCAAGATGTTTACAATGAGCAGTTCTTC. Protein sequence: CASSQDVYNEQFF. Variable domain in full (rest from reference TRBV14 and TRBJ2-1): EAGVTQFPSHSVIEKGQTVTLRCDPISGHDNLYWYRRVMGKEIKFLLHFVKESKQDESGMPNNRFLAERTGGTYSTLKVQPAELEDSGVYFCASSQDVYNEQFFGPGTRLTVL.

The V and J genes are TRBV5-1 and TRBJ2-5; D unclear. V lost 1 base and J 3 bases, leaving 19 bases between the germline ends. Looked up from germline, CDR1 is SGHRS and CDR2 is YFSETQ. The CDR3 is 17 amino acids. The CDR3, as DNA: TGCGCCAGCAGCTTGTCGCCAGGCCCAAGGGCCAAAGAGACCCAGTACTTC. Translation gives CASSLSPGPRAKETQYF.

The rearrangement joins TRBV10-3 to TRBJ1-1; TRBD1 is a possible D gene (6 bases). From germline, CDR1 is ENHRY and CDR2 SYGVKD. This CDR3 is 14 amino acids long. V lost 10 bases and J lost 3, with 18 bases in between. The CDR3 region is CATGPGQTYTEAFF. The CDR3 DNA is TGTGCCACCGGACCAGGACAGACCTACACTGAAGCTTTCTTT.

J is TRBJ1-2 and V is TRBV7-2, with D unresolved. This CDR3 is 11 amino acids long. The germline gives CDR1 SGHTA, CDR2 FQGNSA. The germline V and J ends were trimmed by 3 bases and 9 bases, with 8 bases remaining between them. CDR3 protein: CASSFRVSYTF. The CDR3 bases are TGTGCCAGCAGCTTTCGTGTTAGCTACACCTTC.

The genes are TRBV6-5 and TRBJ2-7, with TRBD1 matching 7 bases. The V gene's germline CDR1 is MNHEY and CDR2 SVGAGI. There are 13 residues in the CDR3. The junction had 8 bases not matched to a gene; V was cut back by 7 bases and J by 5 bases. The CDR3 sequence is CASNDRAGNEQYF. The CDR3 bases are TGTGCCAGCAATGACAGGGCTGGGAACGAGCAGTACTTC.